This T cell receptor (beta chain) originates from a study of metastatic and nonmetastatic thyroid tumors. None of the patients had undergone any treatment ahead of thyroid surgery. TCRdb re-clonotyped the PCR reads via MiXCR. The sample holds approximately 12,000 clones, around a third seen once. CDR3 length equals 15 residues. Looked up from germline, CDR1 is SGHNT and CDR2 is YENEEA. V lost 5 bases, J lost 4 bases, and 7 bases stayed unmatched. The receptor's source is a female donor with papillary thyroid cancer or a benign thyroid nodule (not recorded which). Some clones in this sample may be carry-over from other donors' samples. The genes are TRBV11-3 and TRBJ2-2, with 7 nucleotides matching TRBD2. The sample was tumor tissue. Here the CDR3 reads CASSARGEGTGELFF. CDR3 coding DNA: TGTGCCAGCAGCGCCCGGGGGGAAGGCACCGGGGAGCTGTTTTTT. Drawing the rest from reference TRBV11-3 and TRBJ2-2, the complete variable domain is EAGVVQSPRYKIIEKKQPVAFWCNPISGHNTLYWYLQNLGQGPELLIRYENEEAVDDSQLPKDRFSAERLKGVDSTLKIQPAELGDSAVYLCASSARGEGTGELFFGEGSRLTVL.